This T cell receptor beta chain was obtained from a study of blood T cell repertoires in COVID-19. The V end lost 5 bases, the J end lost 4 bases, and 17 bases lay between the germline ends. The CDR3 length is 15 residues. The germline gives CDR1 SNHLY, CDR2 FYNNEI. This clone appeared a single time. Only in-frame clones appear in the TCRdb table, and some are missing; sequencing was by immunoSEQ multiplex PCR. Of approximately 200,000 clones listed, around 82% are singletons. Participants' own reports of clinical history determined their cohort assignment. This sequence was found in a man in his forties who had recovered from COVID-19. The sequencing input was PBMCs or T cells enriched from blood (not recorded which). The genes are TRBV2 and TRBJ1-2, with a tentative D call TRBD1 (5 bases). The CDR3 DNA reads TGTGCCAGCAGTTCGGAGGTGGGACTTTCCTATGGCTACACCTTC. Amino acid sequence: CASSSEVGLSYGYTF.